This T cell receptor beta chain was observed in a study of cytomegalovirus exposure and HLA in healthy donors. Across the study: Membership in the Caucasian-associated ancestry cluster was found for around 81% of nearly 400 genotyped donors.

With 60 Vbeta and 13 Jbeta primers, the PCR was carried out. Method: immunoSEQ multiplex PCR; TCRdb's copy keeps in-frame clones and lacks some. The top ten clones hold around 7% of a sample with more than 110,000 clones, around 81% of them seen once. The TCR sequence derives from a man aged 35 to 55 in good health and CMV-seropositive. Material for sequencing was PBMCs.

In DNA, the CDR3 is TGTGCCAGCAGCTTTTCCGGGACTAGTTATGACAATGAGCAGTTCTTC. Translated, it gives CASSFSGTSYDNEQFF. J is TRBJ2-1 and V is TRBV5-4, with 8 bases lining up with TRBD2. The V segment lost 2 bases and the J segment 5 bases; nucleotides outside the gene matches: 9. Germline V gene lookup returns CDR1 SGHNT and CDR2 YYREEE (reference sequence). CDR3 length equals 16 residues.